Below are 5 T cell receptor beta chains sequenced from a single sample in a study of CD8+ T cells in alopecia areata. Investigators isolated RNA and reverse transcribed it into cDNA to act as the sequencing template. This table comes from immunoSEQ multiplex PCR, and its TCRdb copy is limited to in-frame clones, with some not included. The sample yields around 29,000 clones, more than 55% seen once. The sequenced sample consisted of NKG2D-high CD8+ T cells sorted from blood. The receptors were gathered from a human donor with alopecia areata.

This clone came up a few times. The CDR3 bases are TGTGCCAGCAGCTTACTGGGCGAGCAGTACTTC. This encodes CASSLLGEQYF. The rearrangement joins TRBV13 to TRBJ2-7; D ambiguous. Germline loops: CDR1 PRHDT, CDR2 FYEKMQ (reference sequence). This CDR3 is built from 11 residues. Trimming removed 2 bases at V and 6 bases at J, with 5 bases between.

This chain links TRBV2 with TRBJ2-1, with TRBD2 as a possible D gene (6 bases). There are 19 residues in the CDR3. Looked up from germline, CDR1 is SNHLY and CDR2 is FYNNEI. The V gene lost 6 bases and the J gene lost 2 bases, with 26 bases spanning the gap. CDR3 nucleotides: TGTGCCAGCAGGGACTCTCTTGGGCTAGCGCGACCACCCTACAATGAGCAGTTCTTC. It translates to CASRDSLGLARPPYNEQFF.

This clone is a singleton in its sample. The chain links TRBV2 to TRBJ1-1, with D unresolved. V gave up 5 bases and J gave up 2 bases, with 12 bases separating them. From germline, CDR1 is SNHLY and CDR2 FYNNEI. The CDR3 has 14 residues. CDR3 amino acids: CASSWTYENTEAFF. The CDR3 DNA reads TGTGCCAGCAGTTGGACGTATGAAAACACTGAAGCTTTCTTT. The full variable domain, completed using reference TRBV2 and TRBJ1-1, is EPEVTQTPSHQVTQMGQEVILRCVPISNHLYFYWYRQILGQKVEFLVSFYNNEISEKSEIFDDQFSVERPDGSNFTLKIRSTKLEDSAMYFCASSWTYENTEAFFGQGTRLTVV.

The J gene is TRBJ2-7, the V gene TRBV7-9, with D possibly being TRBD2 (6 bases). Germline assignment: CDR1 SEHNR and CDR2 FQNEAQ (reference sequence). Trimming took 5 bases from V and 3 from J, leaving 26 bases between them. The CDR3 has 18 residues. In DNA form, the CDR3 reads TGTGCCAGCAGCCAAGATTTCACTAGCTCAGATATTCGCTACGAGCAGTACTTC. This codes for CASSQDFTSSDIRYEQYF.

V gene TRBV7-8 combines with J gene TRBJ2-5; D perhaps matches TRBD1 (5 bases). Germline V gene lookup returns CDR1 SGHVS and CDR2 FQNEAQ. The length of the CDR3 is 20 residues. Trimming removed 4 bases from V and 1 base from J, with 28 bases in between. This CDR3 is CASSSPEDSGKRDPQETQYF. CDR3 sequence (DNA): TGTGCCAGCAGCTCCCCCGAGGATTCAGGGAAGAGAGACCCCCAAGAGACCCAGTACTTC.